One sample yielded the 17 T cell receptor beta chains listed below, sequenced in a study of control samples from healthy donors and cancer patients (dated by TCRdb to 2020 to 2021). The library was made by the immunoSEQ multiplex PCR assay. What TCRdb holds here is the immuneACCESS table cut down to in-frame rearrangements. Part of the clones is not present; checked against another copy, under half of the missing clones reflect an unresolved V gene, and the others are unexplained. For this sample the table gives some 82,000 clones, of which around 87% were detected only once. The ten largest make up 20% of the sample. The sequenced material came from blood. These receptors were taken from a man aged 50 to 59 in good health.

This clone has just one count. V gene TRBV24-1 combines with J gene TRBJ2-3; 7 nucleotides line up with TRBD2. Looked up from germline, CDR1 is KGHDR and CDR2 is SFDVKD. The V gene end was trimmed by 4 bases and the J gene end by 2 bases; junction bases not matched to a gene: 8. This CDR3 is 16 amino acids long. The CDR3 DNA follows: TGTGCCACCAGTGACGTAGCGGGCTCGGACACAGATACGCAGTATTTT. This sequence encodes CATSDVAGSDTDTQYF.

The chain carries TRBV4-1 and TRBJ1-1, with 10 bases that match TRBD1. CDR3 length equals 16 residues. CDR1 is MGHRA and CDR2 is YSYEKL in the germline V gene. With 5 bases clipped from V and 0 bases from J, the junction kept 6 bases outside the gene matches. CDR3 sequence: CASSSRTGGLNTEAFF. The CDR3 nucleotides read TGCGCCAGCAGCTCCCGGACAGGGGGGTTGAACACTGAAGCTTTCTTT.

The rearrangement links TRBV7-9 to TRBJ1-1; weak D call: TRBD1 (5 bases). The V gene's germline CDR1 is SEHNR and CDR2 FQNEAQ (reference sequence). The CDR3 spans 12 residues. Trimming removed 8 bases from V and 0 bases from J, with 7 bases in between. For the CDR3, the DNA is TGTGCCAGCCGCAGGGTGAACACTGAAGCTTTCTTT. This translates into CASRRVNTEAFF.

The rearrangement joins TRBV11-2 to TRBJ2-7; the match to TRBD2 covers 7 bases. Germline V gives CDR1 SGHAT, CDR2 FQNNGV. The CDR3 is 15 residues long. The junction had 3 bases not matched to a gene; V was cut back by 1 base and J by 0 bases. CDR3 sequence (DNA): TGTGCCAGCAGCTTAGGAGGCGGGAGCTCCTACGAGCAGTACTTC. Translation gives CASSLGGGSSYEQYF.

The chain carries TRBV15 and TRBJ2-3; 7 bases match TRBD1. The CDR3 totals 16 residues. V lost 3 bases and J lost 4; bases outside the gene matches: 10. Looked up from germline, CDR1 is LNHNV and CDR2 is YYDKDF (reference sequence). The chain's CDR3 is CATSSRKTGKADTQYF. The CDR3 region has the DNA TGTGCCACCAGCAGTCGGAAGACAGGGAAGGCAGATACGCAGTATTTT.

The chain links TRBV5-5 to TRBJ1-6, with D tentatively TRBD1 (5 bases). This CDR3 region has 15 residues. Germline lookup yields CDR1 SGHKS and CDR2 YYEKEE (reference sequence). The V and J ends lost 0 bases and 10 bases respectively, with 14 bases between them. The CDR3 DNA follows: TGTGCCAGCAGCTTGGCGGCAGGGTTTAGCTCACCCCTCCACTTT. This translates into CASSLAAGFSSPLHF. The full variable domain, with the rest looked up from reference TRBV5-5 and TRBJ1-6, is DAGVTQSPTHLIKTRGQQVTLRCSPISGHKSVSWYQQVLGQGPQFIFQYYEKEERGRGNFPDRFSARQFPNYSSELNVNALLLGDSALYLCASSLAAGFSSPLHFGNGTRLTVT.

The rearrangement joins TRBV18 to TRBJ1-1, with D unresolved. Trimming took off 5 bases at V and 1 base at J, with 5 bases between the two ends. This CDR3 spans 12 amino acids. In germline, CDR1 is KGHSH, CDR2 LQKENI. Here the CDR3 reads CASSRQNTEAFF. The CDR3 region has the DNA TGTGCCAGCTCAAGGCAGAACACTGAAGCTTTCTTT.

The rearrangement links TRBV18 to TRBJ2-7; D is possibly TRBD1 (6 bases). The germline CDR1 and CDR2 sequences are KGHSH and LQKENI. The CDR3 has 14 amino acids. The V end lost 6 bases, the J end lost 2 bases, and 14 bases lay between the germline ends. The CDR3 reads CASSLLQGTYEQYF. CDR3 DNA: TGTGCCAGCTCCCTCCTACAGGGTACCTACGAGCAGTACTTC.

The V gene is TRBV27, the J gene TRBJ2-7; a possible D gene is TRBD2 (5 bases). Per the germline V gene, CDR1 is MNHEY and CDR2 is SMNVEV (reference sequence). V dropped 2 bases and J dropped 5 bases, with 10 bases sitting between them. CDR3 length: 13 amino acids. The CDR3 loop is CASSLGSDDEQYF. For the CDR3, the DNA is TGTGCCAGCAGTTTAGGGAGTGACGACGAGCAGTACTTC.

The chain has TRBV11-3 and TRBJ2-7, with 7 bases identical to TRBD1. The V segment lost 0 bases and the J segment 3 bases; nucleotides outside the gene matches: 2. This CDR3 is built from 14 residues. Germline lookup yields CDR1 SGHNT and CDR2 YENEEA. DNA for the CDR3: TGTGCCAGCAGCTTAGAACAGGGGAGCTACGAGCAGTACTTC. Translated: CASSLEQGSYEQYF.

V and J are TRBV9 and TRBJ2-1; D possibly corresponds to TRBD2 (6 bases). There are 16 residues in the CDR3. Looked up from germline, CDR1 is SGDLS and CDR2 is YYNGEE. Trimming removed 3 bases from V and 0 bases from J, with 13 bases in between. DNA for the CDR3: TGTGCCAGCAGCGCCGTAGCGGCTAGCTCCTACAATGAGCAGTTCTTC. It yields the protein CASSAVAASSYNEQFF.

The chain joins TRBV19 to TRBJ1-1, with D possibly TRBD1 on 5 matching bases. There are 13 residues in the CDR3. The germline V and J ends were trimmed by 8 bases and 6 bases, with 16 bases remaining between them. The germline V gene encodes CDR1 LNHDA and CDR2 SQIVND (reference sequence). CDR3 residues: CASRRDLEPEAFF. The DNA of the CDR3 is TGTGCCAGTCGGAGGGACTTAGAACCTGAAGCTTTCTTT.

The V gene is TRBV6-1, the J gene TRBJ2-7, with 8 bases aligning to TRBD2. The trim removed 3 bases at V and 2 bases at J, leaving 6 bases unmatched. This CDR3 is 15 amino acids long. Germline CDR1 and CDR2: MNHNS and SASEGT. The CDR3 region has the DNA TGTGCCAGCAGTGACCGGGGGGGGGACCCCTACGAGCAGTACGTC. It specifies CASSDRGGDPYEQYV.

The chain couples TRBV18 to TRBJ2-3, with 8 positions matching TRBD2. The V gene end was trimmed by 2 bases and the J gene end by 2 bases; junction bases not matched to a gene: 3. The CDR3 has 15 residues. The germline V gene encodes CDR1 KGHSH and CDR2 LQKENI. The CDR3 reads CASSPGGGITDTQYF. Here the CDR3 DNA reads TGTGCCAGCTCACCAGGCGGGGGGATCACAGATACGCAGTATTTT. The whole variable domain, remainder taken from reference TRBV18 and TRBJ2-3, is NAGVMQNPRHLVRRRGQEARLRCSPMKGHSHVYWYRQLPEEGLKFMVYLQKENIIDESGMPKERFSAEFPKEGPSILRIQQVVRGDSAAYFCASSPGGGITDTQYFGPGTRLTVL.

The chain joins TRBV11-3 to TRBJ1-1; maybe TRBD1 (5 bases). The germline CDR1 and CDR2 sequences are SGHNT and YENEEA. The CDR3 contains 14 residues. The V end lost 4 bases, the J end lost 1 base, and 10 bases lay between the germline ends. CDR3 in amino acids: CASSWLQENTEAFF. The DNA for the CDR3 is TGTGCCAGCAGCTGGTTACAGGAGAACACTGAAGCTTTCTTT.

In this sample, this clone turned up a few times. This chain uses TRBV19 with TRBJ2-7; 8 bases map to TRBD1. CDR3 size: 16 residues. Trimming removed 6 bases from V and 4 bases from J; junction bases left unmatched: 14. CDR1 is LNHDA and CDR2 is SQIVND in the germline V gene (reference sequence). The CDR3 coding sequence is TGTGCCAGTAGAGCTTTTTCGGACAGGGAGTCGTACGAGCAGTACGTC. It is translated as CASRAFSDRESYEQYV.

The chain has TRBV4-3 and TRBJ2-5; maybe TRBD1 (6 bases). Trimming took off 4 bases at V and 3 bases at J, with 15 bases between the two ends. This CDR3 has 15 amino acids. Germline V gives CDR1 LGHNA, CDR2 YSLEER. The CDR3 region is CASSPLGAGEETQYF. The CDR3 nucleotides read TGCGCCAGCAGCCCCCTCGGGGCAGGGGAAGAGACCCAGTACTTC.